This T cell receptor (beta chain) is from a study of blood T cell repertoires in COVID-19. Study at large: The origin of the acute and convalescent COVID-19 samples was the United States, Italy and Spain.

The CDR3 contains 15 residues. From germline, CDR1 is LGHDT and CDR2 YNNKEL (reference sequence). The V and J ends lost 5 bases and 4 bases, in that order; junction bases with no gene match: 6. In the original workflow: Reference gene primer amplification gave estimated nucleated cell counts. The assay was immunoSEQ multiplex PCR, and TCRdb's table has in-frame clones only and misses some. For V, J and clone size, that table is used; D and trimming come from the DNA. Of a few hundred thousand clones in the sample, 80% to 90% were seen once. The V gene is TRBV3-1 (or the pseudogene TRBV3-2), the J gene TRBJ2-1; 9 bases map to TRBD2. This receptor was obtained from a woman of 80 years or more with acute or convalescent COVID-19. The sample consisted of peripheral blood. The CDR3 sequence: CASSWLAGPYNEQFF. CDR3 sequence (DNA): TGTGCCAGCAGCTGGCTAGCGGGACCTTACAATGAGCAGTTCTTC.